These 22 T cell receptor beta chains were all obtained from the same sample, sequenced in a study of cytomegalovirus exposure and HLA in healthy donors (TCRdb year 2017). The library came from the immunoSEQ multiplex PCR assay. For the multiplex PCR, a mixture combining 60 forward primers for TCR Vbeta segments and 13 reverse primers for TCR Jbeta segments was used. TCRdb carries this immuneACCESS record with in-frame sequences only. Its versions omit some clonotypes, under half of them owing to an unresolved V gene in the studies checked, with the rest unexplained. This sample gives around 210,000 clones in total; 75% to 90% of them show up just once. About 2.6% of the sample goes to the ten largest clones. Material: PBMCs. These receptors were obtained from a woman aged 40 to 50 in good health and CMV-seronegative.

Written as DNA, the CDR3 is TGTGCCAGTAGTATAGACGCGAGCTCCTACAATGAGCAGTTCTTC. This codes for CASSIDASSYNEQFF. The gene calls are TRBV19 and TRBJ2-1; D is uncertain. The germline V gene has CDR1 LNHDA and CDR2 SQIVND (reference sequence). The CDR3 sequence is 15 residues long. The germline V and J ends were trimmed by 0 bases and 0 bases, with 6 bases remaining between them. Drawing the rest from reference TRBV19 and TRBJ2-1, the complete variable domain is DGGITQSPKYLFRKEGQNVTLSCEQNLNHDAMYWYRQDPGQGLRLIYYSQIVNDFQKGDIAEGYSVSREKKESFPLTVTSAQKNPTAFYLCASSIDASSYNEQFFGPGTRLTVL.

Written as DNA, the CDR3 is TGTGCCAGCTCACCAGTAAGCGCCAGGGATTATGGCTACACCTTC. It is translated as CASSPVSARDYGYTF. This chain links TRBV18 with TRBJ1-2, with D tentatively TRBD1 (5 bases). The CDR3 totals 15 residues. CDR1 and CDR2 from the germline V gene are KGHSH and LQKENI. Trimming removed 2 bases at V and 5 bases at J, with 15 bases between.

For the CDR3, the DNA is TGTGCCAGCAGCTCGACGGTAGGAGGCGAGCAGTACTTC. It codes for CASSSTVGGEQYF. V is TRBV7-9 and J is TRBJ2-7; D may be TRBD2 (5 bases). With 4 bases removed from V and 6 bases from J, the gap between germline ends came to 13 bases. The germline gives CDR1 SEHNR, CDR2 FQNEAQ (reference sequence). The CDR3 covers 13 residues. The whole variable domain, remainder taken from reference TRBV7-9 and TRBJ2-7, is DTGVSQNPRHKITKRGQNVTFRCDPISEHNRLYWYRQTLGQGPEFLTYFQNEAQLEKSRLLSDRFSAERPKGSFSTLEIQRTEQGDSAMYLCASSSTVGGEQYFGPGTRLTVT.

CDR3 DNA: TGTGCCAGTAGTATACTAGGTCGGGGCAATCAGCCCCAGCATTTT. This translates into CASSILGRGNQPQHF. V is TRBV19 and J is TRBJ1-5; no definite D call. The CDR3 is made up of 15 amino acids. CDR1 LNHDA and CDR2 SQIVND come from the germline V gene (reference sequence). With 2 bases removed from V and 2 bases from J, the gap between germline ends came to 10 bases.

This clone was found a few times. This chain links TRBV13 with TRBJ1-1, with 10 bases aligning to TRBD1. The germline gives CDR1 PRHDT, CDR2 FYEKMQ (reference sequence). The CDR3 is 13 residues long. The junction had 4 bases not matched to a gene; V was cut back by 5 bases and J by 7 bases. The CDR3, as DNA: TGTGCCAGCAGCGAGGACAGGGGGATTGAAGCTTTCTTT. Protein: CASSEDRGIEAFF.

This chain links TRBV18 with TRBJ2-7; TRBD2 agrees at 10 bases. CDR3 length: 16 amino acids. Germline-derived CDR1 and CDR2 are KGHSH and LQKENI. The V gene end was trimmed by 3 bases and the J gene end by 1 base; junction bases not matched to a gene: 6. CDR3 DNA sequence: TGTGCCAGCTCACCCGGACTAGCGGAGAGGTCCTACGAGCAGTACTTC. This codes for CASSPGLAERSYEQYF. The variable domain in full, with the rest retrieved from reference TRBV18 and TRBJ2-7, is NAGVMQNPRHLVRRRGQEARLRCSPMKGHSHVYWYRQLPEEGLKFMVYLQKENIIDESGMPKERFSAEFPKEGPSILRIQQVVRGDSAAYFCASSPGLAERSYEQYFGPGTRLTVT.

This clone occurred a few times. The rearrangement joins TRBV27 to TRBJ1-2; 7 bases align to TRBD1. Germline CDR1 reads MNHEY; CDR2 reads SMNVEV (reference sequence). V was pared by 5 bases and J by 8 bases, with 8 bases of the junction left unmatched. The CDR3 contains 13 residues. The CDR3 nucleotides read TGTGCCAGCAGTCATACAGGGGTGGGAGGCTACACCTTC. Translation gives CASSHTGVGGYTF.

The chain carries TRBV30 and TRBJ2-2; 12 nucleotides line up with TRBD2. The J segment lost 5 bases and the V segment lost 3 bases, leaving 4 bases of the junction unmatched. Germline V gene lookup returns CDR1 GTSNPN and CDR2 SVGIG (reference sequence). CDR3 length: 15 residues. The CDR3 nucleotides read TGTGCCTGGAGGCCTAGCGGGAGGGTTACCGGGGAGCTGTTTTTT. Translated: CAWRPSGRVTGELFF.

This rearrangement joins TRBV5-4 to TRBJ1-2, with TRBD1 matching 8 bases. This CDR3 spans 17 amino acids. Trimming cost V 7 bases and J 1 base; bases outside gene matches: 15. CDR1 SGHNT and CDR2 YYREEE come from the germline V gene (reference sequence). The CDR3 here is CASAADRGLGHNYGYTF. The CDR3 bases are TGTGCCAGCGCGGCCGACAGGGGCCTAGGACATAACTATGGCTACACCTTC.

The chain joins TRBV4-1 to TRBJ2-3; 9 bases match TRBD2. Germline V lookup: CDR1 MGHRA, CDR2 YSYEKL. Trimming at V came to 1 base and at J to 4 bases, leaving 9 bases not matched to a gene. The CDR3 totals 17 residues. DNA for the CDR3: TGCGCCAGCAGCCAAGCATTAGGGACTAGCCTAGCAGATACGCAGTATTTT. Translated, it gives CASSQALGTSLADTQYF.

This sequence joins TRBV10-3 and TRBJ2-3; D not certain. V lost 0 bases and J lost 8, with 15 bases in between. This CDR3 is built from 15 residues. The V gene's germline CDR1 is ENHRY and CDR2 SYGVKD. The CDR3 is CAISESSPQEATQYF. CDR3 in DNA: TGTGCCATCAGTGAGTCGAGCCCCCAAGAAGCTACGCAGTATTTT.

CDR3 protein: CASAPTDSYEQYF. The CDR3 coding sequence is TGTGCCAGCGCCCCGACAGACTCCTACGAGCAGTACTTC. The genes are TRBV6-1 and TRBJ2-7, with TRBD1 as a possible D gene (5 bases). V lost 8 bases and J 0 bases, leaving 11 bases between the germline ends. This CDR3 is 13 amino acids long. The germline V gene encodes CDR1 MNHNS and CDR2 SASEGT.

This CDR3 is CASSYGQGDTQYF. DNA of the CDR3: TGTGCCAGCAGCTATGGACAGGGGGATACGCAGTATTTT. This sequence joins TRBV7-3 and TRBJ2-3; TRBD1 agrees at 9 bases. The CDR3 covers 13 residues. Germline-derived CDR1 and CDR2 are SGHTA and FQGTGA. Trimming took 4 bases from V and 6 from J; bases not matched to a gene: 2.

The gene calls are TRBV4-2 and TRBJ1-5; D call uncertain. The CDR3 consists of 16 residues. CDR1 is LGHNA, CDR2 YNFKEQ, per germline. Deletions cut 1 base from V and 3 bases from J, with 13 bases between. Written as DNA, the CDR3 is TGTGCCAGCAGCCAAGTAGCAGGAGGAAACAATCAGCCCCAGCATTTT. Its protein is CASSQVAGGNNQPQHF.

The chain combines TRBV28 with TRBJ2-6, with D possibly being TRBD1 (6 bases). The germline V gene encodes CDR1 MDHEN and CDR2 SYDVKM. Deletions cut 3 bases from V and 2 bases from J, with 8 bases between. The CDR3 contains 15 residues. CDR3 sequence: CASSFGGTGANVLTF. In nucleotides, the CDR3 is TGTGCCAGCAGTTTTGGGGGCACTGGGGCCAACGTCCTGACTTTC.

This clone has a single count. V usage is TRBV5-1 and J usage is TRBJ1-1; D unclear. Germline CDR1 is SGHRS and CDR2 is YFSETQ. The CDR3 loop spans 15 amino acids. V was cut by 0 bases and J by 0 bases, with 9 bases left in between. The CDR3 protein is CASSLDGGMNTEAFF. DNA for the CDR3: TGCGCCAGCAGCTTGGACGGCGGCATGAACACTGAAGCTTTCTTT.

The chain carries TRBV6-6 and TRBJ2-5; the match to TRBD2 covers 10 bases. Germline CDR1 reads MNHNY; CDR2 reads SVGAGI (reference sequence). Germline trimming cut 5 bases from V and 5 bases from J; bases unmatched to any gene: 11. The CDR3 consists of 16 residues. The CDR3 DNA reads TGTGCCAGCAGTGGCCTTAGAGCGGGAGGGGGGGAGACCCAGTACTTC. Translating it yields CASSGLRAGGGETQYF.

The CDR3 loop reads CASRLGQGARDGYTF. The CDR3 region has the DNA TGTGCCAGCAGACTGGGACAGGGGGCGCGGGATGGCTACACCTTC. This chain uses TRBV6-4 with TRBJ1-2; 12 nucleotides agree with TRBD1. CDR1 and CDR2 (germline): MRHNA, SNTAGT. Losses at the gene ends were 6 bases for V and 6 bases for J; bases not matched to a gene: 8. The CDR3 has 15 amino acids.

This chain joins TRBV9 and TRBJ1-1, with D uncertain. The CDR3 spans 13 residues. V lost 1 base and J 2 bases, leaving 6 bases between the germline ends. Germline lookup yields CDR1 SGDLS and CDR2 YYNGEE. The CDR3 nucleotides read TGTGCCAGCAGCGTACAGTACAACACTGAAGCTTTCTTT. Protein product: CASSVQYNTEAFF.

The gene calls are TRBV7-8 and TRBJ2-1, with D tentatively TRBD2 (6 bases). Germline CDR1 SGHVS, CDR2 FQNEAQ. Between the trimmed V and J ends, which lost 6 bases and 9 bases, there was a span of 27 bases. The CDR3 has 17 amino acids. The DNA of the CDR3 is TGTGCCAGCAGAATCACCGGGAGAGTCTTTATTAAGGGTGAGCAGTTCTTC. Amino acid sequence: CASRITGRVFIKGEQFF.

The genes are TRBV2 and TRBJ1-4; D not certain. V was pared by 6 bases and J by 7 bases, with 18 bases between. CDR1 and CDR2 (germline): SNHLY, FYNNEI. The CDR3 spans 15 residues. CDR3 residues: CASRRSLRSGEKLFF. The DNA of the CDR3 is TGTGCCAGCAGGAGGTCCCTACGGTCGGGTGAAAAACTGTTTTTT.

The V and J genes are TRBV5-3 and TRBJ1-1; 8 bases fit TRBD1. TRBV5-3 is treated as an ORF (open reading frame) with a function not yet certain. The CDR3 is 17 amino acids. Trimming removed 6 bases from V and 5 bases from J; junction bases left unmatched: 18. In nucleotides, the CDR3 is TGTGCCAGAATCCATCCGGACAGGGTGTCAAAGAGGACTGAAGCTTTCTTT. Amino acids: CARIHPDRVSKRTEAFF.